The 8 T cell receptor beta chains listed next were all sequenced from one sample in a study of CD8 T cells in Susac syndrome. Reverse transcription used roughly 0.45 to 1 ug RNA and random hexamers. TCRdb called the immunoSEQ multiplex PCR reads again in MiXCR, with one record for every CDR3 protein. The sample lists 210,000 or so distinct CDR3 sequences, about 95% occurring once. The sequenced sample was CD4+ T cells from PBMCs. All receptors come from a human donor with Susac syndrome.

The chain recombines TRBV20-1 with TRBJ1-6; no definite D call. Germline CDR1 is DFQATT and CDR2 is SNEGSKA (reference sequence). The V end was cut by 0 bases, the J end by 0 bases, with 12 bases between. The CDR3 runs 17 residues. The CDR3 here is CSARDGGTSSYNSPLHF. CDR3 sequence (DNA): TGCAGTGCTAGAGATGGCGGAACCAGCTCCTATAATTCACCCCTCCACTTT.

About this clonotype: At one boundary the junction diverges from the germline segment, which might be a read error. The chain uses TRBV3-1 and TRBJ2-5; unclear D gene. The CDR3 contains 14 residues. Germline CDR1 reads LGHDT; CDR2 reads YNNKEL (reference sequence). CDR3 region: CASSQDSYQETQYF. The DNA for the CDR3 is TGTGCCAGCAGTCAAGACTCGTACCAAGAGACCCAGTACTTC.

The chain employs TRBV20-1 and TRBJ2-6; D is uncertain. Germline-derived CDR1 and CDR2 are DFQATT and SNEGSKA (reference sequence). The CDR3 has 18 residues. Between the trimmed V and J ends, which lost 5 bases and 0 bases, there was a span of 20 bases. CDR3 residues: CSAPQGPMATSGANVLTF. The CDR3 DNA follows: TGCAGTGCTCCCCAAGGGCCCATGGCAACCTCTGGGGCCAACGTCCTGACTTTC.

This chain's CDR3 is CASSDRGPQNTGELFF. The CDR3 nucleotides are TGTGCCAGCAGCGACAGGGGACCACAGAACACCGGGGAGCTGTTTTTT. The chain employs TRBV9 and TRBJ2-2; 7 bases are a match to TRBD1. The CDR3 is 16 amino acids. The ends lost 3 bases at V and 1 base at J; junction bases unmatched: 6. Germline lookup yields CDR1 SGDLS and CDR2 YYNGEE. Combining the CDR3 with reference TRBV9 and TRBJ2-2 gives the whole variable domain DSGVTQTPKHLITATGQRVTLRCSPRSGDLSVYWYQQSLDQGLQFLIQYYNGEERAKGNILERFSAQQFPDLHSELNLSSLELGDSALYFCASSDRGPQNTGELFFGEGSRLTVL.

The J gene is TRBJ1-1, the V gene TRBV28; D is undetermined. V lost 10 bases and J 1 base, leaving 13 bases between the germline ends. Germline CDR1 is MDHEN and CDR2 is SYDVKM. CDR3 length: 13 residues. DNA of the CDR3: TGTGCCACGGCTCGGACGGAGAACACTGAAGCTTTCTTT. Its protein is CATARTENTEAFF.

This rearrangement joins TRBV7-2 to TRBJ1-1; D gene uncertain. The CDR3 length is 14 residues. Trimming took 2 bases from V and 0 from J, leaving 7 bases between them. Germline CDR1 and CDR2: SGHTA and FQGNSA. This CDR3 is CASSLSRLNTEAFF. The CDR3 coding sequence is TGTGCCAGCAGCTTAAGCAGACTGAACACTGAAGCTTTCTTT.

This chain links TRBV5-6 with TRBJ1-5; D is undetermined. This CDR3 spans 16 amino acids. Germline loops: CDR1 SGHDT, CDR2 YYEEEE. The V end was cut by 0 bases, the J end by 1 base, with 11 bases between. This chain's CDR3 is CASSLVGAPSNQPQHF. The CDR3 DNA is TGTGCCAGCAGCTTGGTGGGCGCCCCGAGCAATCAGCCCCAGCATTTT. Drawing the rest from reference TRBV5-6 and TRBJ1-5, the complete variable domain is DAGVTQSPTHLIKTRGQQVTLRCSPKSGHDTVSWYQQALGQGPQFIFQYYEEEERQRGNFPDRFSGHQFPNYSSELNVNALLLGDSALYLCASSLVGAPSNQPQHFGDGTRLSIL.

The CDR3 is CASSHRTGRQETQYF. The CDR3 nucleotides read TGTGCCAGCAGCCACCGGACAGGGCGCCAAGAGACCCAGTACTTC. The V call is TRBV9, the J call TRBJ2-5; 8 positions match TRBD1. Germline loops: CDR1 SGDLS, CDR2 YYNGEE. The CDR3 length is 15 residues. The ends lost 4 bases at V and 1 base at J; junction bases unmatched: 6.